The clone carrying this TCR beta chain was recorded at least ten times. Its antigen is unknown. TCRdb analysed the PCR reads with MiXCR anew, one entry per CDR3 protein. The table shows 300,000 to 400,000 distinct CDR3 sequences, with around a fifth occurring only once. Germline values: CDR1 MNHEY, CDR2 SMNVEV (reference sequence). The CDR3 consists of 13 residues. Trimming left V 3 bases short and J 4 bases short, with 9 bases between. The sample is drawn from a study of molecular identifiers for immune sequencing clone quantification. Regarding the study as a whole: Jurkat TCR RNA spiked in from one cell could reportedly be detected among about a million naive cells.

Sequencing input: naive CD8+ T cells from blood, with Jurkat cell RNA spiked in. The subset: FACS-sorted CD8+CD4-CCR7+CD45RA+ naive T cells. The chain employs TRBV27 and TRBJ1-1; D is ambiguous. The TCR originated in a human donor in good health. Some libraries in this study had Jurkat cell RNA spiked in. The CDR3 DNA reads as TGTGCCAGCAGTTTCCTCGGTATCACTGAAGCTTTCTTT. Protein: CASSFLGITEAFF.